The present T cell receptor beta chain was sequenced within a study of follicular helper T cells after annual influenza vaccination. Study context: Days 0, 7 and 28 post-vaccination were the blood draw times.

General study results and limits: For non-cTfh compartments, undersampling could not be ruled out.

Regarding time point: 2015-2016 season, 7 days after influenza vaccination. Between about 35 and 110 mL of blood was drawn per time point. Regarding this clone: Its specificity is not known.

This table comes from immunoSEQ multiplex PCR, and its TCRdb copy is limited to in-frame clones, with some not included. The sample consists of almost 7,000 clones, roughly 80% of them appearing once. With 4 bases removed from V and 11 bases from J, the gap between germline ends came to 9 bases. The length of the CDR3 is 11 residues. The germline CDR1 and CDR2 sequences are SGHTA and FQGNSA. The source material was CXCR5- memory CD4+ T cells sorted from blood, sampled 7 days after influenza vaccination. The source is an adult who received the influenza vaccine. The genes are TRBV7-2 and TRBJ2-1, with D possibly TRBD1 on 6 matching bases. CDR3 nucleotides: TGTGCCAGCAGCTACGGGACAAAGCAGTTCTTC. Translating gives CASSYGTKQFF.